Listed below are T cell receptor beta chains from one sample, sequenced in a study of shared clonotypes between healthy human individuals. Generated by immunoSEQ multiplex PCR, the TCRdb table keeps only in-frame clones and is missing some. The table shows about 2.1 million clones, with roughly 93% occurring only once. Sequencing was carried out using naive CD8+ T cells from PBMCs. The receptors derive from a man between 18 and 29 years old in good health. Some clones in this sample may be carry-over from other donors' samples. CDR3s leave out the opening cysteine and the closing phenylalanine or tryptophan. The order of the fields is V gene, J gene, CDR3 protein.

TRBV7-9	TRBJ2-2	ASSPGPPRGELF
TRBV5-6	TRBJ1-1	ASSPGGAETEAF
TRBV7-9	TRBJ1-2	ASSLAGASYGYT
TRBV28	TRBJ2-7	ASSIPRERGNEQY
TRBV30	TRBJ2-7	AWTGEGHEQY
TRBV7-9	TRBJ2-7	ASSLYSTYEQY
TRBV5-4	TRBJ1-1	ASSLRGGMGTF
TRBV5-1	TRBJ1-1	ASSPPGQPNTEAF
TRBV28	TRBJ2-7	ASSLRGHEQY
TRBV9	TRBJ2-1	ASSVGGRINEQF
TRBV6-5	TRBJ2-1	ASSQWTGDNEQF
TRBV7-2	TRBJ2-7	ASSFRTGDYEQY
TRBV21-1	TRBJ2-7	ASTPYLYRGYHEQY
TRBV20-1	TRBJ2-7	SARDKASVF
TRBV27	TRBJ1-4	ASSLGAGKKLF
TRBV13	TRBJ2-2	ASSPDRGINTGELF
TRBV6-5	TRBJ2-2	ASSYPTSGDGELF
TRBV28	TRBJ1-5	ASSFPGQPQH
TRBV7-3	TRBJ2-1	ASSLVRAGLGSEQF
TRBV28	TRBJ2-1	ASRIPLGANNEQF
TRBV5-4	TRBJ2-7	ASSLAGEQY
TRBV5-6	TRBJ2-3	ASSLSIGITY
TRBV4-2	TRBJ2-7	ASSHIAQGHEQY
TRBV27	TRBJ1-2	ASSLGGHNYGYT
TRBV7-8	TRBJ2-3	ASSGELADTQY
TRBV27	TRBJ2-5	ASSLLGIAGGPGETQY
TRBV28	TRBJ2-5	ASSFDAEETQY
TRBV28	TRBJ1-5	ASSLVVGNQPQH
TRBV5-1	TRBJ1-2	ASSLEYMEDGYT
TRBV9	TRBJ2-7	ASSVATGSYEQY
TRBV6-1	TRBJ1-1	ASRSGTGGTEAF
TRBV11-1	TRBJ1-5	ASSSGINQPQH
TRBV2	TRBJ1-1	ASKARAF
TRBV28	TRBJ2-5	ASSCRDRGSQETQY
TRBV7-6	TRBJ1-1	ASSPGAVATEAF
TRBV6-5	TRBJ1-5	ASTAGFGDNQPQH
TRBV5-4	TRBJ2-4	ASSGGVAGKNIQY
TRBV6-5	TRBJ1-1	ATRDTEAF
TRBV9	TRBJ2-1	ASSVTGYGIVNEQF
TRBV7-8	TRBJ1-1	ASSIRTGLENTEAF
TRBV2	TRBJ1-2	ASSEAPWGPYGYT
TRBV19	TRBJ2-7	ASSVRGDSHPPYEQY
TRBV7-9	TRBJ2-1	ASSSRGDGTSDNEQF
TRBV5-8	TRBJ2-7	ASSSLRSPLTSYEQY